This record looks at one T cell receptor (beta chain) sequence and its context. Its antigen is still unknown. Some clones are missing from TCRdb's copy, which holds only in-frame ones; the method was immunoSEQ multiplex PCR. Seen here are about 64,000 clones, roughly 90% observed once, and the top ten hold roughly 0.44%. The source of the sample is a study of OX40 agonist ivuxolimab in advanced cancers. Across the study: Treatment of patients was with ivuxolimab, an agonistic anti-OX40 (CD134) antibody. Three patients showed partial responses: one hepatocellular carcinoma and two cutaneous melanoma cases. Findings and limits, study-wide: Low normalized clonal expansion also occurred in some nonresponding patients.

Germline-derived CDR1 and CDR2 are LGHNT and FRNRAP. The CDR3 length is 15 residues. With V trimmed by 10 bases and J by 0 bases, 8 bases remained unmatched. This TCR was recovered from an adult with an advanced solid tumor such as melanoma, head and neck, liver or kidney cancer. This specimen was CD4+ or CD8+ T cells sorted from blood, taken in a trial of the OX40 agonist ivuxolimab. The genes are TRBV12-5 and TRBJ2-1, with 8 bases identical to TRBD2. CDR3 in amino acids: CATGGGSDSYNEQFF. The DNA for the CDR3 is TGTGCTACCGGGGGGGGGAGCGACTCCTACAATGAGCAGTTCTTC.